This T cell receptor beta chain is drawn from a study of blood T cell repertoires in COVID-19 (dated by TCRdb to the early 2020s). Notes on the research overall: Collaborator samples came from the United States, Italy and Spain and covered acute and convalescent phases of COVID-19. The prospective study material was composed of cDNA or gDNA derived from T cells, B-cell-depleted T cells, or PBMCs. Subjects who had been exposed to COVID-19, were actively infected with it, or had recovered from it provided the deeply sampled blood TCRbeta repertoires that made up the dataset. The repertoires were released in a freely available public database intended as a resource for research on the immune response to SARS-CoV-2. Samples came from the ongoing ImmuneRACE study (first 160 participants) plus 1,254 subjects from 6 global collaborators. A de-identified subject ID, COVID-19 status, age in years and sex were almost always included in the sample metadata. Where available, HLA class I and class II types were obtained from metadata supplied by the sample provider rather than from assay-based typing. The investigation overall reported the following: How much clinical and demographic metadata was included differed by source and by participant, and the metadata was provided uncurated.

The immunoSEQ Assay, a bias-controlled multiplex PCR, was used to amplify TCRbeta CDR3 regions from genomic DNA. As for the original processing: The number of nucleated cells in each sample was estimated from the amplification of reference gene primers within the assay. Sequence reads were collapsed and filtered to measure the absolute abundance of every unique TCRbeta CDR3 rearrangement. For each sample, productive Simpson clonality was calculated as the square root of Simpson's diversity index across productive rearrangements. Imported from immuneACCESS, the table was reduced by TCRdb to in-frame sequences with V and J called. These copies leave out some clones; in studies compared against another copy, an unresolved V gene accounts for under half, and the cause of the remainder is not known. D and trimming come from the DNA, and the V and J calls and clone size come from that table. In all, the sample holds some 200,000 clones, and approximately 83% of those were seen once. The ten largest clones add up to roughly 2.3% of the sample.

A remark on this clone: Its antigen is unknown. Per-base quality was not reported, and no clone a single base away is much larger than it.

Relative to germline, V is 0 bases shorter and J is 5 bases shorter, with 10 bases between their ends. The germline V gene (reference sequence) gives CDR1 as SGHKS and CDR2 as YYEKEE. Inclusive of the bounding cysteine and phenylalanine, the CDR3 is 14 residues long. Solely the CDR3 DNA is kept, with 42 bases framed from the first base. Collaborating institutions collected whole blood in K2EDTA tubes following their own protocols. Collaborator samples were shipped for TCRbeta analysis as frozen whole blood, isolated PBMCs, or DNA extracted from either sample type. The chain is encoded by TRBV5-5 joined to TRBJ2-3; a tentative D call is TRBD1 (6 bases match). Sequencing was performed on peripheral blood. The TCR sequence derives from an older woman with acute or convalescent COVID-19. The nucleotide sequence reads as follows: TGTGCCAGCAGCTTGGACAGGGTCCTAGATACGCAGTATTTT. It encodes CASSLDRVLDTQYF.